These T cell receptor beta chains were read from a single sample in a study of shared clonotypes between healthy human individuals. Using immunoSEQ multiplex PCR, the repertoire was profiled, and TCRdb retains in-frame clones only, with some absent. The data hold approximately 810,000 clones, with almost 95% observed a single time. The sequencing sample was made of naive CD8+ T cells sorted from blood. These receptors all come from a man aged 30-40 years in good health. The CDR3 runs from the conserved cysteine through the conserved F or W. Fields, in order: J gene, V gene, D gene, CDR3 protein. A D gene is named only where the DNA matches it firmly.

J gene: TRBJ2-7
V gene: TRBV9
D gene: NA
CDR3 protein: CASSVGGQPYEQYF

J gene: TRBJ2-1
V gene: TRBV27
D gene: NA
CDR3 protein: CASSLSAGLDNEQFF

J gene: TRBJ2-1
V gene: TRBV27
D gene: TRBD2
CDR3 protein: CASTLAGVSNEQFF

J gene: TRBJ2-3
V gene: TRBV29-1
D gene: TRBD2
CDR3 protein: CSVERIVAGGGTDTQYF

J gene: TRBJ2-7
V gene: TRBV7-2
D gene: NA
CDR3 protein: CASSLPTYEQYF

J gene: TRBJ2-7
V gene: TRBV6-5
D gene: NA
CDR3 protein: CASSRDLYEQYF

J gene: TRBJ2-3
V gene: TRBV30
D gene: NA
CDR3 protein: CAWSVQGDTQYF

J gene: TRBJ2-1
V gene: TRBV7-9
D gene: NA
CDR3 protein: CASSLASRGGGVYDNEQFF

J gene: TRBJ1-5
V gene: TRBV7-9
D gene: TRBD1
CDR3 protein: CASSFGQGQDQPQHF

J gene: TRBJ2-7
V gene: TRBV29-1
D gene: NA
CDR3 protein: CSVRWGDPYEQYF